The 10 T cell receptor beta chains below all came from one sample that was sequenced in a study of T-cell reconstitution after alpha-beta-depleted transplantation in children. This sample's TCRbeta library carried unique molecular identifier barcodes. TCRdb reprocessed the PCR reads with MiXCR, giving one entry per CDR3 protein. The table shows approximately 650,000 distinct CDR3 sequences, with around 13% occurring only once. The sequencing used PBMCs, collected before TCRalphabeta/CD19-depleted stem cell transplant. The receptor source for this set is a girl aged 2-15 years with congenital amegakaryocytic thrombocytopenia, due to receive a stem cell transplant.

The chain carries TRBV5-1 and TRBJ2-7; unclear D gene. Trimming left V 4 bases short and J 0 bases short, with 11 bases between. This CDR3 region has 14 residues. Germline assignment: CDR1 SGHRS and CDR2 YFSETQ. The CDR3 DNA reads TGCGCCAGCAGCCCCCAACGAAACTCCTACGAGCAGTACTTC. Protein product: CASSPQRNSYEQYF.

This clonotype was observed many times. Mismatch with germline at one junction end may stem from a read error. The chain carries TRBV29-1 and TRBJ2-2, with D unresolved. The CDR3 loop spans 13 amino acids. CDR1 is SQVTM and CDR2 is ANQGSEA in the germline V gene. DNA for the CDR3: TGTTCCGGGTACTCACCCTACACCGGGGAGCTGTTTTTT. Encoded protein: CSGYSPYTGELFF.

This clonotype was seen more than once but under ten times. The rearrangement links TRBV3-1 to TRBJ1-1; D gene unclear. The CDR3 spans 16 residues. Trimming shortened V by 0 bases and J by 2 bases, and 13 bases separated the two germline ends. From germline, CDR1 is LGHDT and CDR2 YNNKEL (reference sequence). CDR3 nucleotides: TGTGCCAGCAGCCAAGAGTTCCCACTGATTAACACTGAAGCTTTCTTT. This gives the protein CASSQEFPLINTEAFF.

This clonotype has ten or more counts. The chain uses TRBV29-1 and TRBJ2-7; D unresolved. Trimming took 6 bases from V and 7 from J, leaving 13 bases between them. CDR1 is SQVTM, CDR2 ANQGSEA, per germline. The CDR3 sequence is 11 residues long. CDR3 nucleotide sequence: TGCAGCGTCGCTTCGGCGTATGAGCAGTACTTC. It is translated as CSVASAYEQYF.

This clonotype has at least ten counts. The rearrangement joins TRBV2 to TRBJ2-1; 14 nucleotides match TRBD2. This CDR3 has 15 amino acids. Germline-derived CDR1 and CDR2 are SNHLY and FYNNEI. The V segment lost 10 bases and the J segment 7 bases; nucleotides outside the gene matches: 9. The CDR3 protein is CATQGLAGEKNEQFF. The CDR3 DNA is TGTGCCACCCAGGGACTAGCGGGAGAGAAAAATGAGCAGTTCTTC. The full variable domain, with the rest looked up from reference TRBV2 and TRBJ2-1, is EPEVTQTPSHQVTQMGQEVILRCVPISNHLYFYWYRQILGQKVEFLVSFYNNEISEKSEIFDDQFSVERPDGSNFTLKIRSTKLEDSAMYFCATQGLAGEKNEQFFGPGTRLTVL.

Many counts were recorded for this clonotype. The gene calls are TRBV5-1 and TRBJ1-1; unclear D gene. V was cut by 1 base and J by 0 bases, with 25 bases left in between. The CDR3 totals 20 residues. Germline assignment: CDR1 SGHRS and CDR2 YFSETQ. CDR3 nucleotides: TGCGCCAGCAGCTTGTCCCCCTCCCGGTTACTCGCGGGGATGAACACTGAAGCTTTCTTT. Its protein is CASSLSPSRLLAGMNTEAFF.

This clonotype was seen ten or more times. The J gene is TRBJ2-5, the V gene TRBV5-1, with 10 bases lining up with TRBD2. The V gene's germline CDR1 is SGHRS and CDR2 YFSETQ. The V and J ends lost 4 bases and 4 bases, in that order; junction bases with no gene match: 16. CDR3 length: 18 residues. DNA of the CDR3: TGCGCCAGCAGCCCCCGGACTAGCGGACAAGATGTGGGAGAGACCCAGTACTTC. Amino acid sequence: CASSPRTSGQDVGETQYF. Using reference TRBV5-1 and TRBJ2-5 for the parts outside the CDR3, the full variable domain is KAGVTQTPRYLIKTRGQQVTLSCSPISGHRSVSWYQQTPGQGLQFLFEYFSETQRNKGNFPGRFSGRQFSNSRSEMNVSTLELGDSALYLCASSPRTSGQDVGETQYFGPGTRLLVL.

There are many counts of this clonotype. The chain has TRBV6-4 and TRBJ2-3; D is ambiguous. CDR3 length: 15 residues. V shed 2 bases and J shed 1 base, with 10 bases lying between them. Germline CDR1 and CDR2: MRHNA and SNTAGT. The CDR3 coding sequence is TGTGCCAGCAGTGACGGGTTAGGAGGCACAGATACGCAGTATTTT. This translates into CASSDGLGGTDTQYF.

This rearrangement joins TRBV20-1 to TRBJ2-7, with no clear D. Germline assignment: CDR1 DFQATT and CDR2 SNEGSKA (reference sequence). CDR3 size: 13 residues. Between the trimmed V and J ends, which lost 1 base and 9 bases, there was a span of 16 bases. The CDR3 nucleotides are TGCAGTGCTAGAGGGTTGGGTCCGGCCCGGCAGTACTTC. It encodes CSARGLGPARQYF.

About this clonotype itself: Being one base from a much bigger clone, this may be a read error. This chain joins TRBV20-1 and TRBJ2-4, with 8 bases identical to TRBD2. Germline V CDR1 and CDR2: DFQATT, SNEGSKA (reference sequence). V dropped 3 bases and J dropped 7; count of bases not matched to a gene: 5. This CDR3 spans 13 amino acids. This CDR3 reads CSARTSVRNIQYF. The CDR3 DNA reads TGCAGTGCTAGGACTAGCGTGAGGAACATTCAGTACTTC.